The 21 T cell receptor beta chains below all came from one sample that was sequenced in a study of blood T cell repertoires in COVID-19. TCRdb's table, derived via immunoSEQ multiplex PCR, lists solely in-frame clones and lacks some. This table has roughly 150,000 clones, approximately 80% appearing once. Sequencing was carried out using peripheral blood. The receptors here all came from a woman between 50 and 59 years old with acute or convalescent COVID-19.

The chain carries TRBV4-3 and TRBJ2-3; 9 bases are shared with TRBD1. Unmatched junction bases numbered 9, after V lost 1 base and J lost 4 bases. CDR1 is LGHNA, CDR2 YSLEER, per germline. The CDR3 is 17 amino acids. As DNA, the CDR3 is TGCGCCAGCAGCCAAGCCCTTAAACAGGGGGCGGCAGATACGCAGTATTTT. Translation gives CASSQALKQGAADTQYF.

This chain uses TRBV5-4 with TRBJ2-7, with TRBD1 matching 9 bases. The CDR3 spans 15 residues. Germline V CDR1 and CDR2: SGHNT, YYREEE (reference sequence). V was clipped by 0 bases and J by 5 bases; unmatched bases: 6. The CDR3 sequence: CASSLEGQGNHEQYF. The CDR3 nucleotides read TGTGCCAGCAGCTTGGAGGGACAGGGAAACCACGAGCAGTACTTC. Supplemented by reference TRBV5-4 and TRBJ2-7, the full variable domain reads ETGVTQSPTHLIKTRGQQVTLRCSSQSGHNTVSWYQQALGQGPQFIFQYYREEENGRGNFPPRFSGLQFPNYSSELNVNALELDDSALYLCASSLEGQGNHEQYFGPGTRLTVT.

This chain connects TRBV5-4 to TRBJ1-2; weak D call: TRBD1 (5 bases). Trimming removed 0 bases from V and 7 bases from J, with 13 bases in between. CDR1 and CDR2 from the germline V gene are SGHNT and YYREEE (reference sequence). The CDR3 runs to 14 residues. CDR3 sequence (DNA): TGTGCCAGCAGCTTGGCCACCGGGGGGGTTGGCTACACCTTC. Residues: CASSLATGGVGYTF.

CDR3 residues: CASSNLNTEAFF. The DNA of the CDR3 is TGCGCCAGCAGTAACTTGAACACTGAAGCTTTCTTT. This chain links TRBV5-1 with TRBJ1-1; D is undetermined. Germline V CDR1 and CDR2: SGHRS, YFSETQ. The CDR3 runs to 12 residues. V was pared by 5 bases and J by 0 bases, with 5 bases between.

On this clone: Other DNA sequences in the sample encode the same CDR3. The chain is built from TRBV7-9 and TRBJ2-7; 7 bases agree with TRBD1. V dropped 7 bases and J dropped 0; count of bases not matched to a gene: 6. The CDR3 totals 14 residues. Germline CDR1 reads SEHNR; CDR2 reads FQNEAQ (reference sequence). CDR3 nucleotides: TGTGCCAGCACAGGGGACAGTTTCTCCTACGAGCAGTACTTC. It specifies CASTGDSFSYEQYF.

The chain couples TRBV7-2 to TRBJ2-1; possible D gene TRBD2, 5 bases. There are 14 residues in the CDR3. V lost 5 bases and J 4 bases, leaving 12 bases between the germline ends. CDR1 and CDR2 (germline): SGHTA, FQGNSA. The CDR3 region is CASSLDPGYNEQFF. CDR3 coding DNA: TGTGCCAGCAGCCTAGATCCGGGGTACAATGAGCAGTTCTTC.

The chain has TRBV7-3 and TRBJ1-1; TRBD1 matches at 9 bases. The CDR3 is made up of 13 amino acids. Germline CDR1 reads SGHTA; CDR2 reads FQGTGA. V shed 5 bases and J 4 bases; nucleotides not matched to a gene: 2. In DNA, the CDR3 is TGTGCCAGCAGCACGGGACAGGGCACTGAAGCTTTCTTT. Protein product: CASSTGQGTEAFF.

The chain carries TRBV7-2 and TRBJ1-2; the D is unclear. V lost 3 bases and J 8 bases, leaving 13 bases between the germline ends. Germline V gene lookup returns CDR1 SGHTA and CDR2 FQGNSA. There are 13 residues in the CDR3. CDR3: CASSFKNQEGYTF. The DNA for the CDR3 is TGTGCCAGCAGCTTTAAGAATCAGGAAGGCTACACCTTC.

V gene TRBV30 combines with J gene TRBJ1-3; 7 bases map to TRBD1. The CDR3 length is 12 residues. J lost 9 bases, V lost 0 bases, and 2 bases had no gene match. Germline CDR1 is GTSNPN and CDR2 is SVGIG (reference sequence). DNA for the CDR3: TGTGCCTGGAGTGTACAGGGGACCACCATATATTTT. It codes for CAWSVQGTTIYF.

This clone was seen a few times. The V and J genes are TRBV5-1 and TRBJ1-6, with unresolved D. The CDR3 extends over 16 amino acids. CDR1 and CDR2 (germline): SGHRS, YFSETQ. V was trimmed by 1 base and J by 7 bases, leaving 15 bases between them. In DNA, the CDR3 is TGCGCCAGCAGCTTGTCGTCAGGTCCGAACAATTCACCCCTCCACTTT. Amino acid sequence: CASSLSSGPNNSPLHF.

The V call is TRBV27, the J call TRBJ2-7, with TRBD1 matching 7 bases. Losses at the gene ends were 4 bases for V and 0 bases for J; bases not matched to a gene: 3. CDR1 MNHEY and CDR2 SMNVEV come from the germline V gene (reference sequence). This CDR3 region has 14 residues. The CDR3 protein is CASSWTGSSYEQYF. CDR3 DNA: TGTGCCAGCAGTTGGACAGGAAGCTCCTACGAGCAGTACTTC.

The rearrangement links TRBV12-3 or TRBV12-4 to TRBJ2-7; D is unclear. This CDR3 comprises 13 residues. V lost 6 bases and J 3 bases, leaving 12 bases between the germline ends. The CDR3 DNA sequence: TGTGCCAGCAGCCAATACACAAACTACGAGCAGTACTTC. Translating gives CASSQYTNYEQYF.

The chain recombines TRBV15 with TRBJ2-7, with D possibly TRBD2 on 6 matching bases. Deletions cut 0 bases from V and 3 bases from J, with 15 bases between. The CDR3 covers 16 residues. Germline-derived CDR1 and CDR2 are LNHNV and YYDKDF (reference sequence). The CDR3 is CATSRDLAGTFYEQYF. In nucleotides, the CDR3 is TGTGCCACCAGCAGAGATCTCGCTGGGACTTTCTACGAGCAGTACTTC.

V and J are TRBV6-5 and TRBJ2-5; TRBD1 aligns across 7 bases. This CDR3 spans 12 amino acids. CDR1 and CDR2 from the germline V gene are MNHEY and SVGAGI. V shed 6 bases and J 12 bases; nucleotides not matched to a gene: 10. The CDR3 reads CASRAEQGVEYF. CDR3 bases: TGTGCCAGCAGGGCGGAGCAGGGGGTAGAGTACTTC.

V is TRBV19 and J is TRBJ2-5, with TRBD1 as a possible D gene (6 bases). V gave up 3 bases and J gave up 6 bases, with 14 bases separating them. Germline V CDR1 and CDR2: LNHDA, SQIVND (reference sequence). The CDR3 is made up of 14 amino acids. The CDR3 sequence is CASSISQGMKTQYF. DNA for the CDR3: TGTGCCAGTAGTATCTCCCAGGGGATGAAGACCCAGTACTTC. Full variable domain (outside the CDR3, taken from reference TRBV19 and TRBJ2-5): DGGITQSPKYLFRKEGQNVTLSCEQNLNHDAMYWYRQDPGQGLRLIYYSQIVNDFQKGDIAEGYSVSREKKESFPLTVTSAQKNPTAFYLCASSISQGMKTQYFGPGTRLLVL.

The chain joins TRBV9 to TRBJ2-1, with 9 bases that match TRBD1. Looked up from germline, CDR1 is SGDLS and CDR2 is YYNGEE. J lost 0 bases, V lost 3 bases, and 4 bases had no gene match. The CDR3 loop spans 16 amino acids. The chain's CDR3 is CASSGTGASSYNEQFF. CDR3 DNA: TGTGCCAGCAGCGGGACAGGGGCGTCCTCCTACAATGAGCAGTTCTTC. The full variable domain, completed using reference TRBV9 and TRBJ2-1, is DSGVTQTPKHLITATGQRVTLRCSPRSGDLSVYWYQQSLDQGLQFLIQYYNGEERAKGNILERFSAQQFPDLHSELNLSSLELGDSALYFCASSGTGASSYNEQFFGPGTRLTVL.

The V gene is TRBV28, the J gene TRBJ2-5, with TRBD2 matching 14 bases. Germline V gives CDR1 MDHEN, CDR2 SYDVKM. The V segment lost 5 bases and the J segment 4 bases; nucleotides outside the gene matches: 6. CDR3 length: 16 residues. The CDR3 bases are TGTGCCAGCAGTCCGGGACTAGCGGGGGTAGGAGAGACCCAGTACTTC. The encoded protein is CASSPGLAGVGETQYF. Variable domain in full (rest from reference TRBV28 and TRBJ2-5): DVKVTQSSRYLVKRTGEKVFLECVQDMDHENMFWYRQDPGLGLRLIYFSYDVKMKEKGDIPEGYSVSREKKERFSLILESASTNQTSMYLCASSPGLAGVGETQYFGPGTRLLVL.

The chain carries TRBV3-1 (or the pseudogene TRBV3-2) and TRBJ2-1, with D perhaps matching TRBD1 (6 bases). CDR1 is LGHDT and CDR2 is YNNKEL in the germline V gene (reference sequence). The V end lost 6 bases, the J end lost 10 bases, and 10 bases lay between the germline ends. There are 11 residues in the CDR3. In nucleotides, the CDR3 is TGTGCCAGCAGAGCCGGGACAGAGCAGTTCTTC. Its protein product is CASRAGTEQFF.

The rearrangement uses TRBV27 and TRBJ1-2; no definite D call. Germline CDR1 reads MNHEY; CDR2 reads SMNVEV (reference sequence). Trimming removed 6 bases from V and 4 bases from J, with 21 bases in between. This CDR3 is built from 16 residues. The DNA of the CDR3 is TGTGCCAGCAGCCCCATCGGTGACTTAAGACCCTATGGCTACACCTTC. Encoded protein: CASSPIGDLRPYGYTF.

The rearrangement uses TRBV4-3 and TRBJ2-7, with 7 bases that match TRBD2. Germline V gene lookup returns CDR1 LGHNA and CDR2 YSLEER. Losses at the gene ends were 0 bases for V and 2 bases for J; bases not matched to a gene: 4. The CDR3 has 15 amino acids. The CDR3 DNA is TGCGCCAGCAGCCAAGACGCGAGCGGGACCTACGAGCAGTACTTC. Translating it yields CASSQDASGTYEQYF.

V usage is TRBV28 and J usage is TRBJ1-6; D not certain. The CDR3 is 14 residues long. V was clipped by 9 bases and J by 8 bases, with 17 bases between them. The germline V gene has CDR1 MDHEN and CDR2 SYDVKM. Here the CDR3 DNA reads TGTGCCAGTACGTTTGGGCAGGACTATTCACCCCTCCACTTT. It specifies CASTFGQDYSPLHF.